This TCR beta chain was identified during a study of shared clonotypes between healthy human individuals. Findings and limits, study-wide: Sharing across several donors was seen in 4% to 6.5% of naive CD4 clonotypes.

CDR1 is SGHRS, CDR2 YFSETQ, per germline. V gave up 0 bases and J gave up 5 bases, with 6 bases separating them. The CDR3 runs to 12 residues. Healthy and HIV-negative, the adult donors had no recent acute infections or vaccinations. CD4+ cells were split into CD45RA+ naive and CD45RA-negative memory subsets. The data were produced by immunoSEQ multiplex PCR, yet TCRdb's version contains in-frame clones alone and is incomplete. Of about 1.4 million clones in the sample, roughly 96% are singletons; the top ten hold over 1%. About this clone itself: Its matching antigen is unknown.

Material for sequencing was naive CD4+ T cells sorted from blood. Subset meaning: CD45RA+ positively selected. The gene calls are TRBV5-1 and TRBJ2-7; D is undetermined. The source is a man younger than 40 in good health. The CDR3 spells CASSLDVNEQYF. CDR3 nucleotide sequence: TGCGCCAGCAGCTTGGATGTGAACGAGCAGTACTTC.